The 20 T cell receptor beta chains in this list originate from one sample, sequenced in a study of T cells expressing NK-cell markers. After re-calling the 5' RACE reads, TCRdb lists one entry per CDR3 protein, DNA absent. The sample's table shows 300,000 to 500,000 distinct CDR3 sequences. The specimen was blood T cells: a sorted CD56 or NKG2C T cell subset, CD4+ or CD8+ T cells, or bulk PBMC T cells (not recorded which). The receptors derive from a woman aged 50 to 60 in good health.

The V gene is TRBV20-1, the J gene TRBJ2-3; with no DNA, the TCRdb D assignment of TRBD1 cannot be verified. Germline loops: CDR1 DFQATT, CDR2 SNEGSKA (reference sequence). The CDR3 sequence is 13 residues long. CDR3 protein: CSGRRDLTDTQYF.

The chain employs TRBV5-5 and TRBJ2-7; TCRdb selects TRBD2, and the lack of DNA leaves this call unchecked. This CDR3 contains 16 residues. Germline V CDR1 and CDR2: SGHKS, YYEKEE (reference sequence). The CDR3 sequence: CASSLILAFSSYEQYF.

This chain uses TRBV12-3 or TRBV12-4 with TRBJ1-1; TCRdb outputs TRBD1, but without DNA this stays unchecked. The CDR3 extends over 15 amino acids. The CDR3 sequence is CASLAGQVLFTEAFF.

V is TRBV24-1 and J is TRBJ2-2. CDR1 is KGHDR, CDR2 SFDVKD, per germline. This CDR3 has 12 residues. CDR3 loop: CATSVIRGELFF.

The chain couples TRBV15 to TRBJ1-3; the D call from TCRdb, TRBD1, cannot be confirmed without DNA. This CDR3 region has 15 residues. CDR1 LNHNV and CDR2 YYDKDF come from the germline V gene (reference sequence). The CDR3 loop reads CATRRGAGSGNTIYF.

The chain couples TRBV3-1 to TRBJ1-6. The length of the CDR3 is 14 residues. Germline V gives CDR1 LGHDT, CDR2 YNNKEL (reference sequence). The CDR3 sequence is CASSQGGSSSPLHF.

V usage is TRBV5-1 and J usage is TRBJ1-1; TCRdb's assignment of TRBD1 cannot be checked, as there is no DNA. The CDR3 is 12 amino acids. Looked up from germline, CDR1 is SGHRS and CDR2 is YFSETQ. CDR3 residues: CASARQGDEAFF. The full variable domain, completed using reference TRBV5-1 and TRBJ1-1, is KAGVTQTPRYLIKTRGQQVTLSCSPISGHRSVSWYQQTPGQGLQFLFEYFSETQRNKGNFPGRFSGRQFSNSRSEMNVSTLELGDSALYLCASARQGDEAFFGQGTRLTVV.

The chain combines TRBV19 with TRBJ1-1; lacking DNA, the TRBD1 call made by TCRdb goes unchecked. This CDR3 region has 15 residues. Germline values: CDR1 LNHDA, CDR2 SQIVND (reference sequence). This chain's CDR3 is CASSTPQERVIEAFF. The whole variable domain, filled in from reference TRBV19 and TRBJ1-1, reads DGGITQSPKYLFRKEGQNVTLSCEQNLNHDAMYWYRQDPGQGLRLIYYSQIVNDFQKGDIAEGYSVSREKKESFPLTVTSAQKNPTAFYLCASSTPQERVIEAFFGQGTRLTVV.

The chain couples TRBV4-1 to TRBJ2-3. Germline loops: CDR1 MGHRA, CDR2 YSYEKL. This CDR3 has 16 residues. This CDR3 is CASSQDILASTDTQYF.

This chain connects TRBV12-3 or TRBV12-4 to TRBJ2-1; the TCRdb D gene call, TRBD1, has no DNA to confirm it. The CDR3 contains 15 residues. This CDR3 reads CASSQTDRGRVKQFF.

The V call is TRBV7-2, the J call TRBJ2-3. Per germline, CDR1 SGHTA and CDR2 FQGNSA. The CDR3 is made up of 13 amino acids. The chain's CDR3 is CASSLVVADTQYF.

V usage is TRBV24-1 and J usage is TRBJ2-7; the D call of TRBD1 rests on TCRdb alone, since no DNA is present to check it. From germline, CDR1 is KGHDR and CDR2 SFDVKD. The CDR3 has 13 amino acids. CDR3 sequence: CATSGGRPYEQYF.

The chain recombines TRBV6-2 or TRBV6-3 with TRBJ1-2; the D call of TRBD1 rests on TCRdb alone, since no DNA is present to check it. CDR3 length: 12 amino acids. The germline V gene has CDR1 MNHEY and CDR2 SVGEGT. The CDR3: CAGSGRNYGYTF.

The chain links TRBV2 to TRBJ2-3. The CDR3 spans 14 residues. CDR1 and CDR2 from the germline V gene are SNHLY and FYNNEI. CDR3 sequence: CASRGEPSTDTQYF.

The rearrangement links TRBV12-3 or TRBV12-4 to TRBJ2-1. The CDR3 contains 11 residues. The chain's CDR3 is CASTIGSEQFF.

The chain employs TRBV5-1 and TRBJ2-7; TCRdb calls TRBD2, which cannot be checked without DNA. CDR1 is SGHRS and CDR2 is YFSETQ in the germline V gene. The CDR3 is 14 residues long. CDR3: CASSLRLPAYEQYF.

The chain combines TRBV6-1 with TRBJ2-1. Germline V lookup: CDR1 MNHNS, CDR2 SASEGT. The CDR3 loop spans 11 amino acids. The CDR3 protein is CASTVLDEQFF.

V and J are TRBV7-9 and TRBJ2-1; TCRdb's D call, TRBD2, is unchecked because there is no DNA. Germline loops: CDR1 SEHNR, CDR2 FQNEAQ (reference sequence). The CDR3 extends over 15 amino acids. CDR3 amino acids: CASSPRGSSYNEQFF.

The chain couples TRBV5-1 to TRBJ2-1; the TRBD2 assignment by TCRdb is unverifiable without DNA. There are 15 residues in the CDR3. CDR1 and CDR2 from the germline V gene are SGHRS and YFSETQ. This CDR3 reads CASSLEWTSIAEQFF.

The chain recombines TRBV24-1 with TRBJ1-1. The CDR3 covers 14 residues. Germline values: CDR1 KGHDR, CDR2 SFDVKD. The CDR3 is CATSRNDMNTEAFF.